This record covers a single T cell receptor (beta chain). This clonotype has at least ten counts. Its antigen remains unidentified. Base qualities are not at hand, and no much larger clone is one base apart. The treatment or condition label here, explained by the study, means: allogeneic hematopoietic cell transplantation with graft depleted of TCRalphabeta T cells and CD19 B cells. Transplant recipients were children who received TCRalphabeta/CD19-depleted allogeneic hematopoietic cell grafts. These data are taken from a study of T-cell reconstitution after alpha-beta-depleted transplantation in children (dated by TCRdb to 2016 to 2018). In the study overall: The study quantitatively tracked T-cell immune reconstitution after TCRalphabeta/CD19-depleted allogeneic hematopoietic cell transplantation in children using TCR repertoire profiling.

Overall results and qualifications from the work: The high TCRbeta diversity at day 60 in some patients was ascribed to recipient T cells and intrathymic progenitors that had survived conditioning. Over subsequent months, a decline in hyperexpanded clone frequencies was noted, and after one year, T-cell counts and TCRbeta diversity were mostly ascribed to newly produced T cells. The apparently early alphabetaT-cell count recovery about two months after transplant was reportedly dependent on only several hundred rapidly expanded clones derived from non-depleted graft cells.

Libraries were constructed by PCR. TCRdb shows the sequencer as Illumina HiSeq 2500. TCR libraries were prepared with molecular barcoding, using unique molecular identifiers to normalize TCRbeta repertoire quantification. TCRdb reworked the public reads: Q25 trimming with fastp, MiXCR clone assembly, productive beta chains retained. CDR3 protein duplicates are merged, each entry listing the most common genes and DNA. The sample table holds roughly 240,000 distinct CDR3 sequences, of which roughly 8% were seen once. Together, the top ten hold less than 8% of the sample. The V and J ends are trimmed by 4 bases and 4 bases, leaving 15 bases between them. CDR1 and CDR2 are read off the germline V gene as SGHVS and FQNEAQ. The CDR3, cysteine through phenylalanine, is 15 amino acids long. This entry keeps only the CDR3 DNA: 45 bases, framed from base 1.

The chain links TRBV7-8 with TRBJ2-3; the D region possibly corresponds to TRBD2 (6 bases align). The clonotype comes from a male patient aged 5 to 17 who had a stem cell transplant for acute lymphoblastic leukemia, so the T cells may come from the graft donor. The material sequenced was PBMCs, mostly from graft donor cells, taken 180 days after TCRalphabeta/CD19-depleted stem cell transplant. The CDR3 in this case is CASSSRVSGADTQYF. At the DNA level, the sequence is TGTGCCAGCAGCTCTAGGGTGTCGGGGGCAGATACGCAGTATTTT.